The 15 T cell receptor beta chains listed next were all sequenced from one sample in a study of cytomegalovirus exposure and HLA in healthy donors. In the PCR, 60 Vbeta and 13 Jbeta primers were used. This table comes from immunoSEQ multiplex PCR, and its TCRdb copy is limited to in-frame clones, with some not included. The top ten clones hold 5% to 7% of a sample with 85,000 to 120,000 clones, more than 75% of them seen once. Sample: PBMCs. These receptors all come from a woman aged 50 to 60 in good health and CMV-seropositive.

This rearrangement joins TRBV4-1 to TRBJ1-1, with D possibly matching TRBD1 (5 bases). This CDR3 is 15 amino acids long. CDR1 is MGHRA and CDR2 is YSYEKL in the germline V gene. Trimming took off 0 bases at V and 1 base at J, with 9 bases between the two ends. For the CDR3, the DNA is TGCGCCAGCAGCCAAGATGCGGGGGAGAACACTGAAGCTTTCTTT. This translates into CASSQDAGENTEAFF.

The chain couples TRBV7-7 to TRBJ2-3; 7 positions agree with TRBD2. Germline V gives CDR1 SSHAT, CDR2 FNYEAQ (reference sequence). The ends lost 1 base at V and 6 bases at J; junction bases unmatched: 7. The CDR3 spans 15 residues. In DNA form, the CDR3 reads TGTGCCAGCAGCTTAGTGGGCGGGGGAGGCGATACGCAGTATTTT. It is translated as CASSLVGGGGDTQYF.

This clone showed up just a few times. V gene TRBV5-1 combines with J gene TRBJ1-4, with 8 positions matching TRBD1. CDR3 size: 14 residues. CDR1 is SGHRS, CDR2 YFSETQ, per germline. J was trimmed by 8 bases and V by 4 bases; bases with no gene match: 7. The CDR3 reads CASSPGGAKEKLFF. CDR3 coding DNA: TGCGCCAGCAGCCCAGGGGGCGCGAAGGAAAAACTGTTTTTT.

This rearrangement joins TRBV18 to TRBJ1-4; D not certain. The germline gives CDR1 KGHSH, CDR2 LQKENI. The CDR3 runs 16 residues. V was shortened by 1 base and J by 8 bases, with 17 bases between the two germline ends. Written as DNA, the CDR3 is TGTGCCAGCTCACCACAACTAGCCGTGTCGGAAGAAAAACTGTTTTTT. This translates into CASSPQLAVSEEKLFF.

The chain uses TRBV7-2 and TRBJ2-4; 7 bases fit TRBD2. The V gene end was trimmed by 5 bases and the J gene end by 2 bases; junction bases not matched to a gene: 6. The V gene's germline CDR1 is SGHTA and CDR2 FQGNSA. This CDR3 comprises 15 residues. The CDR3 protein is CASSALGGTKNIQYF. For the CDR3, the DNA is TGTGCCAGCAGCGCCCTCGGGGGGACCAAAAACATTCAGTACTTC.

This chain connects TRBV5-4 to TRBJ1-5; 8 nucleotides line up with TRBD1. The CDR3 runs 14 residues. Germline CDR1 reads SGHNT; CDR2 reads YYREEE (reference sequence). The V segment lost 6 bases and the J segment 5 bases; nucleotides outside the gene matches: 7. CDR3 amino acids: CASNFDRGDQPQHF. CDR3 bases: TGTGCCAGCAACTTTGACAGGGGAGATCAGCCCCAGCATTTT.

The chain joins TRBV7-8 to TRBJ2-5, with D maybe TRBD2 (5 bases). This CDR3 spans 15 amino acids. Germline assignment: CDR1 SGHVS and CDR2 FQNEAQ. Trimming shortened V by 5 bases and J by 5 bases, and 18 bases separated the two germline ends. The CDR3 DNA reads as TGTGCCAGCAGCAGAGCTGCCGGGGTGGGGGAGACCCAGTACTTC. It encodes CASSRAAGVGETQYF.

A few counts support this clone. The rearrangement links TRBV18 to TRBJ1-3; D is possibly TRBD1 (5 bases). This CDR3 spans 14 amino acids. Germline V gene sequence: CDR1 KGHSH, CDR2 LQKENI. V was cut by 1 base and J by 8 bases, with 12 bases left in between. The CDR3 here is CASSPQGIGDTIYF. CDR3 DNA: TGTGCCAGCTCACCACAGGGGATAGGTGACACCATATATTTT.

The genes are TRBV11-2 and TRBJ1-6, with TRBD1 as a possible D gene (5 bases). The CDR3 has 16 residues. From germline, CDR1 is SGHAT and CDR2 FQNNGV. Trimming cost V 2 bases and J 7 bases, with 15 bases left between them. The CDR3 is CASSLRLPGGNSPLHF. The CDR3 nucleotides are TGTGCCAGCAGCTTAAGATTACCCGGGGGAAATTCACCCCTCCACTTT.

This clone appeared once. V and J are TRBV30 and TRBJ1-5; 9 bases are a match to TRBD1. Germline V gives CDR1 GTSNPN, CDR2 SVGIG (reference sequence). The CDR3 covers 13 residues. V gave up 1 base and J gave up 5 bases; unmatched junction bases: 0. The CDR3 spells CAWSGQGDQPQHF. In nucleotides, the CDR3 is TGTGCCTGGAGTGGACAGGGGGATCAGCCCCAGCATTTT.

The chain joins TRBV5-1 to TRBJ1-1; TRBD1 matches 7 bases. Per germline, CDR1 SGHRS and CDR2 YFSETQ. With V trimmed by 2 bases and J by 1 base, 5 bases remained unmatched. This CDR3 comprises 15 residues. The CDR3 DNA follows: TGCGCCAGCAGCTTAGACAGGGCGAGGAACACTGAAGCTTTCTTT. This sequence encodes CASSLDRARNTEAFF. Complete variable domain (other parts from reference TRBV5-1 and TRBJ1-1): KAGVTQTPRYLIKTRGQQVTLSCSPISGHRSVSWYQQTPGQGLQFLFEYFSETQRNKGNFPGRFSGRQFSNSRSEMNVSTLELGDSALYLCASSLDRARNTEAFFGQGTRLTVV.

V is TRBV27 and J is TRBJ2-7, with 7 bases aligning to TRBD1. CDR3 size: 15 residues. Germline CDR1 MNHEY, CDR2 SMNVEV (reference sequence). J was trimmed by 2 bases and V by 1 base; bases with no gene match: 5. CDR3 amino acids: CASSLFLGQPYEQYF. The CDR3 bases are TGTGCCAGCAGTTTATTTTTGGGACAGCCCTACGAGCAGTACTTC.

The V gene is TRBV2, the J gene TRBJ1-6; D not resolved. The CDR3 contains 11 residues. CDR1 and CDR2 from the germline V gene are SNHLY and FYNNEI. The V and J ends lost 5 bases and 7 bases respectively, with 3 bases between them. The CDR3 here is CASSLNSPLHF. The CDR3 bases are TGTGCCAGCAGTCTCAATTCACCCCTCCACTTT.

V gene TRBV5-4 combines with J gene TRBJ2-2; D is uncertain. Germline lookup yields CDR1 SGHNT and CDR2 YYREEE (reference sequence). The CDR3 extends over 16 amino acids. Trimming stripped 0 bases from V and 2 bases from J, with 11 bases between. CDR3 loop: CASSLVASSNTGELFF. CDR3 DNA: TGTGCCAGCAGCTTGGTGGCCAGTTCCAACACCGGGGAGCTGTTTTTT.

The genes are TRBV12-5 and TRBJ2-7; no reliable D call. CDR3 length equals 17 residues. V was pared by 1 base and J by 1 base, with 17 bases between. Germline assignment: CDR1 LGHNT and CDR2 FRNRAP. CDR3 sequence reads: CASGLERSVGDSYEQYF. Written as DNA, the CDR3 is TGTGCTAGTGGTTTGGAGAGGTCGGTTGGAGATTCCTACGAGCAGTACTTC.